The rows below give T cell receptor beta chains drawn from one sample of a study of blood T cell repertoires in COVID-19. Produced via immunoSEQ multiplex PCR; TCRdb's table is partial and in-frame only. The table lists approximately 190,000 clones, 82% of them singletons. Sequences were obtained from peripheral blood. These receptors originate from a woman aged 60 to 75 with COVID-19, enrolled during active disease. Each CDR3 is given with its conserved first and last residue. Each record gives: clone size, J gene, D gene, V gene, CDR3 DNA, CDR3 protein. A D gene is named only where the DNA matches it firmly. A clone size is listed for some rows: how often the clone was seen (once, few, many), or a class if it is expanded.

>NA|TRBJ2-1|TRBD1|TRBV18
TGTGCCAGCTCTCGCGACAGGGAGAATGAGCAGTTCTTC
CASSRDRENEQFF
>NA|TRBJ1-2|TRBD1|TRBV7-3
TGTGCCAGCAGCCGGGGGCAGGGGACAGGGGATGGCTACACCTTC
CASSRGQGTGDGYTF
>NA|TRBJ2-7|NA|TRBV18
TGTGCCAGCTCACCACAGGCACAGGGAGGGCTCTCCTACGAGCAGTACTTC
CASSPQAQGGLSYEQYF
>NA|TRBJ1-2|NA|TRBV6-1
TGTGCCAGCAGTGAAGAAGGGGGCTATGGCTACACCTTC
CASSEEGGYGYTF
>NA|TRBJ2-1|TRBD2|TRBV6-6
TGTGCCAGCAGCCGCCCAGTAGCGGGAGGCTACAATGAGCAGTTCTTC
CASSRPVAGGYNEQFF
>NA|TRBJ2-3|NA|TRBV7-2
TGTGCCAGCAGCTTTCGCCGAGTACCAGGGGAAGATACGCAGTATTTT
CASSFRRVPGEDTQYF
>NA|TRBJ2-2|TRBD1|TRBV24-1
TGTGCCACCAGTGATTTACCAGGGGGCGCCGACGCCGGGGAGCTGTTTTTT
CATSDLPGGADAGELFF
>NA|TRBJ2-7|TRBD2|TRBV10-3
TGTGCCATCAGTGGGTCGGGTAGCGGGATGTACGAGCAGTACTTC
CAISGSGSGMYEQYF
>once|TRBJ2-5|NA|TRBV5-4
TGTGCCAGCAGCTTCAACCGGGATCAAGAGACCCAGTACTTC
CASSFNRDQETQYF
>once|TRBJ2-7|TRBD2|TRBV30
TGTGCCTGGAGTGCTAATACTCTAGCGGCATACTCCTACGAGCAGTACTTC
CAWSANTLAAYSYEQYF
>NA|TRBJ2-1|NA|TRBV3-1/TRBV3-2
TGTGCCAGCAGCCACCCCTTAACTACAGGAGAAATCTCCTACAATGAGCAGTTCTTC
CASSHPLTTGEISYNEQFF
>NA|TRBJ2-3|NA|TRBV29-1
TGCAGCGTTGAAATGGGGGCAGGCACAGATACGCAGTATTTT
CSVEMGAGTDTQYF
>NA|TRBJ2-7|NA|TRBV7-2
TGTGCCAGCAGCTTCGTCCGGGGCGAGCAGTACTTC
CASSFVRGEQYF
>few|TRBJ2-1|NA|TRBV28
TGTGCCACCCAGTTAGGTGGACTTGAAATCAATGAGCAGTTCTTC
CATQLGGLEINEQFF
>NA|TRBJ2-1|NA|TRBV2
TGTGCCAGCAGCAGTTTCCCCCCAAGGAGATCTAACTACAATGAGCAGTTCTTC
CASSSFPPRRSNYNEQFF
>NA|TRBJ2-3|TRBD2|TRBV7-9
TGTGCCAGCAGCTTAGGGGACGGGGGGTCCACAGATACGCAGTATTTT
CASSLGDGGSTDTQYF
>NA|TRBJ2-2|TRBD2|TRBV6-2/TRBV6-3
TGTGCCAGCAGTTACATAGCGGGGGGGCCCGAAGGGGAGCTGTTTTTT
CASSYIAGGPEGELFF
>NA|TRBJ2-2|TRBD1|TRBV19
TGTGCCAGTAAGGGACAGGGGACCGGGGAGCTGTTTTTT
CASKGQGTGELFF
>NA|TRBJ1-1|NA|TRBV29-1
TGCAGCGCAGCACTAAACGGGGGAAACACTGAAGCTTTCTTT
CSAALNGGNTEAFF
>NA|TRBJ2-6|TRBD1|TRBV4-1
TGCGCCAGCAGCCAAGGACAGGGGGCGTCTGGGGCCAACGTCCTGACTTTC
CASSQGQGASGANVLTF
>NA|TRBJ2-1|TRBD1|TRBV18
TGTGCCAGCTCACCACCGGGACAGGGTTACAATGAGCAGTTCTTC
CASSPPGQGYNEQFF
>NA|TRBJ1-2|NA|TRBV9
TGTGCCAGCAGCGAGGGGGACGGCACGGAGTATGGCTACACCTTC
CASSEGDGTEYGYTF
>NA|TRBJ1-2|NA|TRBV5-1
TGCGCCAGCAGCTTGGAGGGGTGGGAAAACTATGGCTACACCTTC
CASSLEGWENYGYTF
>NA|TRBJ2-5|TRBD2|TRBV7-7
TGTGCTAGCAGCCTGGGGCTAGCGGGAGAGACCCAGTACTTC
CASSLGLAGETQYF
>NA|TRBJ2-5|TRBD2|TRBV4-2
TGTGCCAGCAGCCTGGGACTAGCGAGGGGCCAAGAGACCCAGTACTTC
CASSLGLARGQETQYF
>once|TRBJ2-1|NA|TRBV27
TGTGCCAGCAGTTTTGGGACAAAGTGGTCCTACAATGAGCAGTTCTTC
CASSFGTKWSYNEQFF
>NA|TRBJ1-1|NA|TRBV6-5
TGTGCCAGCAGCCGGGGGGCGAACACTGAAGCTTTCTTT
CASSRGANTEAFF
>few|TRBJ2-1|NA|TRBV3-1/TRBV3-2
TGTGCCAGCAGCCGGGGCGGACTAAGCTCCTACAATGAGCAGTTCTTC
CASSRGGLSSYNEQFF
>NA|TRBJ1-2|NA|TRBV5-6
TGTGCCAGCAGCTTGGAAGGGGTCGACCGCTACACCTTC
CASSLEGVDRYTF
>NA|TRBJ1-4|NA|TRBV3-1/TRBV3-2
TGTGCCAGCAGCCAGGGGCAAACTAATGAAAAACTGTTTTTT
CASSQGQTNEKLFF
>NA|TRBJ1-2|NA|TRBV6-2/TRBV6-3
TGTGCCAGCAGTCCCCCTGGTAGTGTCCTGAACTATGGCTACACCTTC
CASSPPGSVLNYGYTF
>NA|TRBJ2-3|NA|TRBV6-2/TRBV6-3
TGTGCCAGCAGTTACTCGGAGCTTCTCGCAGATACGCAGTATTTT
CASSYSELLADTQYF
>few|TRBJ2-3|TRBD2|TRBV14
TGTGCCAGCAGTCAGGTCACTAGCGGGACGCAGTATTTT
CASSQVTSGTQYF